The sequence of this T cell receptor beta chain was determined in a study of blood T cell repertoires in COVID-19. In the study overall: COVID-19 samples collected from the United States, Italy and Spain covered acute and convalescent phases. The cDNA or gDNA used as material had been derived from T cells, B-cell-depleted T cells, or PBMCs.

V gave up 8 bases and J gave up 2 bases; unmatched junction bases: 5. This CDR3 has 14 amino acids. Germline V gene data show CDR1 as LGHDT and CDR2 as YNNKEL (reference sequence). As processed by the authors: Amplification from reference gene primers served as the basis for estimated nucleated cell counts. Data came from immunoSEQ multiplex PCR; TCRdb stores just in-frame clones and leaves some out. The DNA was the basis for D and trimming; V, J and clone size are from that table. The table has around 140,000 clones, about 87% seen once. The sequence was collected from a man aged 45-65 years who had recovered from COVID-19. Sequencing was carried out using peripheral blood. The V gene is TRBV3-1 (or the pseudogene TRBV3-2), the J gene TRBJ2-7, with 11 bases lining up with TRBD1. The CDR3 loop is CASGPGQGAYEQYF. For the CDR3, the DNA is TGTGCCAGCGGACCGGGACAGGGGGCCTACGAGCAGTACTTC.